This T cell receptor (beta chain) was observed in a study of cytomegalovirus exposure and HLA in healthy donors. Study in general: According to later analysis, the same platform produced the 100 to 150 validation and some 680 first-cohort repertoires.

V was clipped by 4 bases and J by 3 bases, with 16 bases between them. Germline V gives CDR1 ENHRY, CDR2 SYGVKD. This CDR3 is built from 15 residues. Generated by immunoSEQ multiplex PCR, the TCRdb table keeps only in-frame clones and is missing some. The table lists some 120,000 clones, about 88% of them singletons. The sequence came from a man in his thirties or forties in good health and CMV-seronegative. The rearrangement uses TRBV10-3 and TRBJ2-7; D might be TRBD2 (5 bases). The sample was PBMCs. This chain's CDR3 is CAISAADGPYYEQYF. The CDR3, as DNA: TGTGCCATCAGTGCAGCGGACGGACCGTACTACGAGCAGTACTTC.